This T cell receptor beta chain was obtained from a study of blood T cell repertoires in COVID-19. Looking at the study overall: Acute-phase and convalescent COVID-19 samples originated in the United States, Italy and Spain. Sources were T cells, B-cell-depleted T cells, or PBMCs; the material itself was cDNA or gDNA.

In the original processing: Amplification of reference gene primers was used by the study to estimate nucleated cell counts. The repertoire was sequenced with immunoSEQ multiplex PCR; TCRdb's copy has only in-frame clones and lacks some. V, J and clone size were drawn from that table, and D and trimming were deduced from the DNA. The repertoire holds some 520,000 clones, with 80% to 90% as singletons. The V gene lost 5 bases and the J gene lost 3 bases, with 17 bases spanning the gap. Germline CDR1 is KGHSH and CDR2 is LQKENI. The CDR3 length is 15 residues. Seattle patient enrollment occurred during active infection, with longitudinal follow-up thereafter. This clone was detected once.

The sequenced material came from peripheral blood. The receptor comes from a man aged 18 to 29 with COVID-19, enrolled during active disease. The chain is built from TRBV18 and TRBJ2-7; D uncertain. The CDR3 reads CASSGASTPFYEQYF. The CDR3 DNA reads TGTGCCAGCTCAGGTGCTTCAACACCTTTCTACGAGCAGTACTTC.